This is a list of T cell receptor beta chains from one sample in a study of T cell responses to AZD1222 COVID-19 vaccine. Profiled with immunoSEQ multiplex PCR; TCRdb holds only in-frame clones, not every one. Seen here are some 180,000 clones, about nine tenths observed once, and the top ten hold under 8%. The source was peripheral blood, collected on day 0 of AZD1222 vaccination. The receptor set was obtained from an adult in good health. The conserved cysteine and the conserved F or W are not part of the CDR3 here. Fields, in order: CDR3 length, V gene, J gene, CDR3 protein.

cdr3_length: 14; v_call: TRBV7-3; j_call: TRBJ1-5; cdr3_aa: ASSLMRGYSNQPQH
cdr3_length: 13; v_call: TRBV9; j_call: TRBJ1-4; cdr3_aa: ASSPLRAAGEKLF
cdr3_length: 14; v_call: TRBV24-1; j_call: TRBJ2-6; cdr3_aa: ATSDRQGTGANVLT
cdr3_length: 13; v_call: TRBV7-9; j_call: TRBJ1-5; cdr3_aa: ASSLSGASNQPQH
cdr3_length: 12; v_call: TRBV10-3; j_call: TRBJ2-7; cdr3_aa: AISELQETYEQY
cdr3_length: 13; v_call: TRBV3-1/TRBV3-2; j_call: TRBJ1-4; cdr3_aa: ASSLGTGGGEKLF
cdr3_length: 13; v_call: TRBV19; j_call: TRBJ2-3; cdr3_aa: ASSIEASFTDTQY
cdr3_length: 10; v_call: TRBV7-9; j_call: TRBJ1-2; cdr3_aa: ASSSGSYGYT
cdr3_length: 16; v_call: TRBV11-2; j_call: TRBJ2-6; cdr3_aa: ASSLEGQAVSGANVLT
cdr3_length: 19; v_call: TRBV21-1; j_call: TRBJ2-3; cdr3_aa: ASSNHRGTSGRGTGTDTQY
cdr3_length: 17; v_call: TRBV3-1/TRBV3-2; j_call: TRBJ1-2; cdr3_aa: ASSQAPSGTGYHSYGYT
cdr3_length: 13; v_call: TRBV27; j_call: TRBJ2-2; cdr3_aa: ASSFSRGDTGELF
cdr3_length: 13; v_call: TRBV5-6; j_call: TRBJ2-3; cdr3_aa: ASRPPWGEQDTQY
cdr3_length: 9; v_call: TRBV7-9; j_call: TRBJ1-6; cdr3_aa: ASTLNSPLH
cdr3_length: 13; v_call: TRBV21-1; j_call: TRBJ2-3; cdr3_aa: ASSRRTSGADTQY
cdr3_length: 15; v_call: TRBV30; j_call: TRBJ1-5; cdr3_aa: AWSENPRTGPSQPQH
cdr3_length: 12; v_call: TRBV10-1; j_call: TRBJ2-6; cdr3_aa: ASSHYSGANVLT
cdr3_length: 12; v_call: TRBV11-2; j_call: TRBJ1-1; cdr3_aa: ASSLGHMNTEAF
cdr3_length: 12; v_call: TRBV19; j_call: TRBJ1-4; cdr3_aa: ASSIPPGNEKLF
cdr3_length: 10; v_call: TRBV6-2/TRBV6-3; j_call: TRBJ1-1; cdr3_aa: ASSAQGAVPF
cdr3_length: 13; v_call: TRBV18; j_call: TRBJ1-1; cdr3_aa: ASSPPGRADTEAF
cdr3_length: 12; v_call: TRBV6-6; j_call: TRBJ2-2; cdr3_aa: ASRTGANTGELF
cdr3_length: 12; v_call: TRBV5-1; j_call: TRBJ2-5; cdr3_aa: ASSLGGLGETQY
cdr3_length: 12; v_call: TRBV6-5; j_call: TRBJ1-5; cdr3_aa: ATSDRGLGQPQH
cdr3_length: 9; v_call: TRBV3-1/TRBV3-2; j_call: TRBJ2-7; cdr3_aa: AHAGLYEQY
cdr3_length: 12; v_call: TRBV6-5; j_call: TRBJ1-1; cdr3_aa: ASRLGLMNTEAF
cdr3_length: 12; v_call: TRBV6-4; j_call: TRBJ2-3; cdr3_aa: ASSAAGGPDTQY
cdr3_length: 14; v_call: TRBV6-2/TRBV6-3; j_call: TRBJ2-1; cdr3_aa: ASSYSSGRAANEQF
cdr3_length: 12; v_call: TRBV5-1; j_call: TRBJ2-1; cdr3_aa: ASSFSATNNEQF
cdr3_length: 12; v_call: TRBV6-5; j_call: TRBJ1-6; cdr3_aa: ASSTGRNNSPLH
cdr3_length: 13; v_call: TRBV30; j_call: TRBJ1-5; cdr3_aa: AWSLSTAVNQPQH
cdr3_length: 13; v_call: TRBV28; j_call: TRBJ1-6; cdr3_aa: ASSNGQSGGSPLH
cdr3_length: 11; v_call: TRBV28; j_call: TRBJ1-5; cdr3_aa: ATFAGAHQPQH
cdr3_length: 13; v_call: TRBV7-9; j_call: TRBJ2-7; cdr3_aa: ASSKAGTVSYEQY
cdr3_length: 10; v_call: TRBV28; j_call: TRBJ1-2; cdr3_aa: ASSLSGAGYT
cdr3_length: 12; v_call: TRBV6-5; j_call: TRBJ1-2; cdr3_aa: ASSYGRADYGYT
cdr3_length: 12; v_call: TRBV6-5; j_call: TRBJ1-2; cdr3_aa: ASSTGVEVYGYT